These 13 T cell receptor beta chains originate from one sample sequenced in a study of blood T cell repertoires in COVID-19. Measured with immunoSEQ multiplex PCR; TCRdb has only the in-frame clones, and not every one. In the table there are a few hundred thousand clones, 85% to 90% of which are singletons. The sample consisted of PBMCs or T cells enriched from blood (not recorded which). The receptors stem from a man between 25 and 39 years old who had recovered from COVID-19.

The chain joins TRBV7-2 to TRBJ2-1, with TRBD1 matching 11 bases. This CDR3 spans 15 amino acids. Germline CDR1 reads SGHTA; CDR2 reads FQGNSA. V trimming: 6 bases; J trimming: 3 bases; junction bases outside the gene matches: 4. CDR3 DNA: TGTGCCAGCAGTCCCGGGACAGGGGGCTACAATGAGCAGTTCTTC. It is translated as CASSPGTGGYNEQFF.

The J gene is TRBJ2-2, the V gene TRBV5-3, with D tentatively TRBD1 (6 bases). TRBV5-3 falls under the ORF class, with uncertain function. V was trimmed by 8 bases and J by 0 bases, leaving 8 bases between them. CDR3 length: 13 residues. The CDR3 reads CASGTTNTGELFF. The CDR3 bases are TGTGCCAGCGGGACAACGAACACCGGGGAGCTGTTTTTT.

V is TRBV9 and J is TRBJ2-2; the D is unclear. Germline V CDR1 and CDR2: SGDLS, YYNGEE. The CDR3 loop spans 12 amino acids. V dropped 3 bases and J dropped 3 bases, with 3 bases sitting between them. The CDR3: CASSGDTGELFF. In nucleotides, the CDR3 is TGTGCCAGCAGCGGCGACACCGGGGAGCTGTTTTTT. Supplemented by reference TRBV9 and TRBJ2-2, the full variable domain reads DSGVTQTPKHLITATGQRVTLRCSPRSGDLSVYWYQQSLDQGLQFLIQYYNGEERAKGNILERFSAQQFPDLHSELNLSSLELGDSALYFCASSGDTGELFFGEGSRLTVL.

CDR3 region: CASSITERNYEQYF. As DNA, the CDR3 is TGTGCCAGTAGTATTACCGAGAGGAACTACGAGCAGTACTTC. The chain carries TRBV19 and TRBJ2-7, with D uncertain. Trimming removed 3 bases at V and 3 bases at J, with 12 bases between. The CDR3 is made up of 14 amino acids. From germline, CDR1 is LNHDA and CDR2 SQIVND (reference sequence).

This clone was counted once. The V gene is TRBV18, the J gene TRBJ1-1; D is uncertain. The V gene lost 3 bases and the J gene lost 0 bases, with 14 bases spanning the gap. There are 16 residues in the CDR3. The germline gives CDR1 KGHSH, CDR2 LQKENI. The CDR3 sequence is CASSPGRSEMNTEAFF. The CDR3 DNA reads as TGTGCCAGCTCACCGGGTAGGTCGGAGATGAACACTGAAGCTTTCTTT.

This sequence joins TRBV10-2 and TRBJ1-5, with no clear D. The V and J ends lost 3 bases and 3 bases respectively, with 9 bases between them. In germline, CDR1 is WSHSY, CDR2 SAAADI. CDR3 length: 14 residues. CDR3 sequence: CASSDGSTNQPQHF. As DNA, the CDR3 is TGCGCCAGCAGTGATGGCAGTACCAATCAGCCCCAGCATTTT.

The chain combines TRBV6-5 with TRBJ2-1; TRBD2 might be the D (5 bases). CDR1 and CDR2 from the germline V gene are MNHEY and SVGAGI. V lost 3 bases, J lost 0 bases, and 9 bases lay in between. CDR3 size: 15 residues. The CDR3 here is CASSYSASSYNEQFF. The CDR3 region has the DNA TGTGCCAGCAGTTATAGCGCAAGCTCCTACAATGAGCAGTTCTTC.

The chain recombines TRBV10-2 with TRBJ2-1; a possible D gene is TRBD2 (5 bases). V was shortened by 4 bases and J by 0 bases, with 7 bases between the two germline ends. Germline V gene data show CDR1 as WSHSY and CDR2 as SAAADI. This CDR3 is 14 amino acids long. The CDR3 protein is CASSGENSYNEQFF. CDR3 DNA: TGCGCCAGCAGTGGGGAGAACTCCTACAATGAGCAGTTCTTC.

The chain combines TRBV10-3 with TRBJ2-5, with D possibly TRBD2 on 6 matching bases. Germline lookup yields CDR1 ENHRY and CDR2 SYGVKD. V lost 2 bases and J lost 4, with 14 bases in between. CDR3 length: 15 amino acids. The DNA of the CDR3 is TGTGCCATCAGTGAGATTGCGCGGGGTCCAGAGACCCAGTACTTC. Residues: CAISEIARGPETQYF.

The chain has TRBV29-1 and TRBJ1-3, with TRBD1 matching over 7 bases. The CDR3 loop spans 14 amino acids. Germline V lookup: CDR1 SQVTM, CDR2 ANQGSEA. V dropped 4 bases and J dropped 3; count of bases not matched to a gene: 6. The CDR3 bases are TGCAGCGTTGGACAGGGTTGGAGTGGAAACACCATATATTTT. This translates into CSVGQGWSGNTIYF.

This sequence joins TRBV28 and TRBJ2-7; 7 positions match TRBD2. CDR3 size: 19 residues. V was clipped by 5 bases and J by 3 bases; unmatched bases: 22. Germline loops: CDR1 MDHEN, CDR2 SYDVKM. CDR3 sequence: CASSAVGFGSLAANYEQYF. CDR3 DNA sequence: TGTGCCAGCAGTGCCGTGGGGTTTGGAAGTCTAGCGGCAAACTACGAGCAGTACTTC.

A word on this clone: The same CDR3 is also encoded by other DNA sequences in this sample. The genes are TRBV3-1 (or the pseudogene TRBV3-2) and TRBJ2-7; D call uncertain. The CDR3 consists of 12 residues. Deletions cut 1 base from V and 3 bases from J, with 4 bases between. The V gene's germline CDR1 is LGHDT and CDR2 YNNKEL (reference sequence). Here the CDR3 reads CASSQAGYEQYF. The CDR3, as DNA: TGTGCCAGCAGCCAAGCAGGCTACGAGCAGTACTTC.

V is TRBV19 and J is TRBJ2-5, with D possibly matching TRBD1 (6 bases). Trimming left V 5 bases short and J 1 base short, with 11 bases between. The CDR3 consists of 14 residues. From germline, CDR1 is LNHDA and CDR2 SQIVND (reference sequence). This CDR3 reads CASSSGVIQETQYF. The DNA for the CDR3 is TGTGCCAGTAGTTCAGGGGTTATCCAAGAGACCCAGTACTTC.